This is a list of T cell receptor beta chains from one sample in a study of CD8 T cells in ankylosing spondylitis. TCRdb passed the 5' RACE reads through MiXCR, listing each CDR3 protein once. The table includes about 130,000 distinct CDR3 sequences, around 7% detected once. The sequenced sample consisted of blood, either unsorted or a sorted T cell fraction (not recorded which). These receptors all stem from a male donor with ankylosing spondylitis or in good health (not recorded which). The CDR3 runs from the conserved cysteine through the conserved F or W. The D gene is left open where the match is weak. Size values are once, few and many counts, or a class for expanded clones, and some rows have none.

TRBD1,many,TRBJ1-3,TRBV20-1,TGCAGTGCTAGACTATTTTCCGGGACAGAGGCGGGAAACACCATATATTTT,CSARLFSGTEAGNTIYF
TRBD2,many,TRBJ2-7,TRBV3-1,TGTGCCAGCAGCCCTCCCGTGGTAGCGGGAGTTTGGGAGCAGTACTTC,CASSPPVVAGVWEQYF
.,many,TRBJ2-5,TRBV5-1,TGCGCCAGCAGCCCAGTGGTAGGTGGACAAGAGACCCAGTACTTC,CASSPVVGGQETQYF
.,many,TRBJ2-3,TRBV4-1,TGCGCCAGCAGCGAGAGGGCTCCAGATACGCAGTATTTT,CASSERAPDTQYF
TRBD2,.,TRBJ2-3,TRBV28,TGTGCCAGCATAACTAGCGGGAGGGCCGCAGATACGCAGTATTTT,CASITSGRAADTQYF
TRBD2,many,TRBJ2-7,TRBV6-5,TGTGCCAGCAGTTACTCGGGACTAGCGGTTACCTACGAGCAGTACTTC,CASSYSGLAVTYEQYF
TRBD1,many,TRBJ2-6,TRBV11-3,TGTGCCAGCAGCTTAGAGCCGGGACAGGGCTCTGGGGCCAACGTCCTGACTTTC,CASSLEPGQGSGANVLTF
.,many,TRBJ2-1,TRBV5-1,TGCGCCAGCAGCTCGATAGGCCTGAAGGAGCAGTTCTTC,CASSSIGLKEQFF
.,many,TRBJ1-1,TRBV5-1,TGCGCCAGCAGCCCATTGCCCGGGACACCTAGAATGGCTTTCTTT,CASSPLPGTPRMAFF
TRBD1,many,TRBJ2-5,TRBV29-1,TGCAGCGTACCAAGGACAGGGAATTTGGAGACCCAGTACTTC,CSVPRTGNLETQYF
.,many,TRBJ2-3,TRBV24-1,TGTGCCACCAGTGCGGCGGAATACACAGATACGCAGTATTTT,CATSAAEYTDTQYF
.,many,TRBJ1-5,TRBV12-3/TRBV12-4,TGTGCCAGCAGTCCAACCGGACTAAATTGGGATTTT,CASSPTGLNWDF
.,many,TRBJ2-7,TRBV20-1,TGCAGTGCTAGAGAGGGCATCTATACCTACGAGCAGTACTTC,CSAREGIYTYEQYF
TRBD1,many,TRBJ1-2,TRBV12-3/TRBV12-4,TGTGCCAGCAGTTCCTCGACAGGGGGCGGCTATGGCTACACCTTC,CASSSSTGGGYGYTF
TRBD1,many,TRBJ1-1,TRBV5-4,TGTGCCAGCAGCGGGAAGACAGGGGAGGTGAACACTGAAGCTTTCTTT,CASSGKTGEVNTEAFF
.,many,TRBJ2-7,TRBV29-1,TGCAGCGTGTTGTTCAGGGGCACATCCTACGAGCAGTACTTC,CSVLFRGTSYEQYF
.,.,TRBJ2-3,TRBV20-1,TGCAGTGCTAGTGACACCGAGTGGGCGCAGTATTTT,CSASDTEWAQYF
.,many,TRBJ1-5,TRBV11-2,TGTGCCAGCAGCTTAGATATGGGGGGCAATCAGCCCCAGCATTTT,CASSLDMGGNQPQHF
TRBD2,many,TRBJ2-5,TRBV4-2,TGTGCCAGCAGCCGGACTAGCGGGGGTCCCCAAGAGACCCAGTACTTC,CASSRTSGGPQETQYF
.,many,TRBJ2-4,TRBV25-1,TGTGCCAGCAGTCTGGGCGGGCAGGTTCAGTACTTC,CASSLGGQVQYF
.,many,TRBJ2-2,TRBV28,TGTGCCAGCAGTTCTGGTGGATACGCCGGGGAGCTGTTTTTT,CASSSGGYAGELFF